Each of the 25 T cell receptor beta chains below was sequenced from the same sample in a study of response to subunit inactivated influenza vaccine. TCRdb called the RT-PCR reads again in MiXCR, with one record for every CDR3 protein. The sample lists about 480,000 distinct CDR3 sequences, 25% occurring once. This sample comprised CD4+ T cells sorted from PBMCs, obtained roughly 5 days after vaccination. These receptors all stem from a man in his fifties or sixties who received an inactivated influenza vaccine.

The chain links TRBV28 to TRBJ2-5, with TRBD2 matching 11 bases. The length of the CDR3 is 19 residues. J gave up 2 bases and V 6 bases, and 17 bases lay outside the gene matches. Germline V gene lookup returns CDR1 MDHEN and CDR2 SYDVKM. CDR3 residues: CASSPSGGTWFVGQETQYF. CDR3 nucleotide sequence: TGTGCCAGCAGCCCTAGCGGGGGGACTTGGTTTGTAGGTCAAGAGACCCAGTACTTC. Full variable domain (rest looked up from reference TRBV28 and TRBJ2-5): DVKVTQSSRYLVKRTGEKVFLECVQDMDHENMFWYRQDPGLGLRLIYFSYDVKMKEKGDIPEGYSVSREKKERFSLILESASTNQTSMYLCASSPSGGTWFVGQETQYFGPGTRLLVL.

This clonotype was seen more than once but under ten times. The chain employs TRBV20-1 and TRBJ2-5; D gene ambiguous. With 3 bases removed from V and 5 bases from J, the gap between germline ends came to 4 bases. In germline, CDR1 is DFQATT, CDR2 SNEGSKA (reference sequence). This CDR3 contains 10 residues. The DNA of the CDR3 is TGCAGTGCTAGCGTGGAGACCCAGTACTTC. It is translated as CSASVETQYF.

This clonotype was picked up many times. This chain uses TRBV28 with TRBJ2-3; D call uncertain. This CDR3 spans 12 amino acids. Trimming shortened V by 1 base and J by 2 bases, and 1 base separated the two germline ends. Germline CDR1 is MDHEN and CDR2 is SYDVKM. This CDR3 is CASSLFTDTQYF. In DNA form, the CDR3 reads TGTGCCAGCAGTTTATTCACAGATACGCAGTATTTT.

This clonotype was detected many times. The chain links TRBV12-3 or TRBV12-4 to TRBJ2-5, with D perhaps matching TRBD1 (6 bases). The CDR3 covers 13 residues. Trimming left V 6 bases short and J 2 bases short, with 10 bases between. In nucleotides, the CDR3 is TGTGCCAGCAGGAGGGGGATTCAAGAGACCCAGTACTTC. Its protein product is CASRRGIQETQYF.

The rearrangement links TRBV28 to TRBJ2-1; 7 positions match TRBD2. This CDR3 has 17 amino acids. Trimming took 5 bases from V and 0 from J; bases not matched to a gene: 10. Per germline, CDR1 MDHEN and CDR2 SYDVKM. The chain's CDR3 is CASSTSSGLSSYNEQFF. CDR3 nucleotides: TGTGCCAGCAGTACATCTAGCGGCTTAAGCTCCTACAATGAGCAGTTCTTC.

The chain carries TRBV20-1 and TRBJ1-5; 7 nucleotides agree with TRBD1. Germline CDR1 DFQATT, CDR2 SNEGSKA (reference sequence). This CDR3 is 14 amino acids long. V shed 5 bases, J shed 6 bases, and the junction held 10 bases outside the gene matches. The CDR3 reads CSAQTGQFIQPQHF. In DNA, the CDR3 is TGCAGTGCTCAGACAGGGCAGTTCATTCAGCCCCAGCATTTT.

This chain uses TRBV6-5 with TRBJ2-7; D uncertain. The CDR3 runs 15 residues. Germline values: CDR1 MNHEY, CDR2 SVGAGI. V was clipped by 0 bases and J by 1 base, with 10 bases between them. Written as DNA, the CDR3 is TGTGCCAGCAGTTACTCGTTCGGTGCTTCCTACGAGCAGTACTTC. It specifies CASSYSFGASYEQYF.

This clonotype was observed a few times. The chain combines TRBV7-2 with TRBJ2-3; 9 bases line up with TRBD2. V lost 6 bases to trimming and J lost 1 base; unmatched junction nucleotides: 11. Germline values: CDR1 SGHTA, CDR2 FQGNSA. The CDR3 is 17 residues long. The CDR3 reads CASRQKIAGVGTDTQYF. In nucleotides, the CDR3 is TGTGCCAGCAGACAGAAAATAGCGGGAGTCGGCACAGATACGCAGTATTTT.

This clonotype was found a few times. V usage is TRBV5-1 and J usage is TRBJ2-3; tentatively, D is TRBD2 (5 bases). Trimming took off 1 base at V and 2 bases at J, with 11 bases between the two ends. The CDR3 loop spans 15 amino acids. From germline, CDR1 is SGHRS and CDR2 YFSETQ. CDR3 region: CASSLFEGATDTQYF. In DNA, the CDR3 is TGCGCCAGCAGCTTGTTCGAGGGAGCCACAGATACGCAGTATTTT.

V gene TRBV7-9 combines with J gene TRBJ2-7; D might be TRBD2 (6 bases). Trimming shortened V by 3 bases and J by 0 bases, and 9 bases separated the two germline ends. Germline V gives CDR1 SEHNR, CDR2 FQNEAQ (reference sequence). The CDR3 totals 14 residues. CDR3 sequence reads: CASSFEGGSYEQYF. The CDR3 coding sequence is TGTGCCAGCAGCTTTGAGGGAGGCTCCTACGAGCAGTACTTC.

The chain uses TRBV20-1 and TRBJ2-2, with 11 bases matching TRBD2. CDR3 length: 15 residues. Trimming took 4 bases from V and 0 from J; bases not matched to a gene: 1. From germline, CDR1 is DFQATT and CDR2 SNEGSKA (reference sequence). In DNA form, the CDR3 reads TGCAGTGCTAAGGGACTAGCGGCGAACACCGGGGAGCTGTTTTTT. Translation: CSAKGLAANTGELFF.

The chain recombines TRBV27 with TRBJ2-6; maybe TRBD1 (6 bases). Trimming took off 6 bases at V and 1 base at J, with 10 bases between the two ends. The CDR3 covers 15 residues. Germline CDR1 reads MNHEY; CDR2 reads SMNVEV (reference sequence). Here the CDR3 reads CASRTQGSGANVLTF. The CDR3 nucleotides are TGTGCCAGCAGGACCCAGGGGTCTGGGGCCAACGTCCTGACTTTC. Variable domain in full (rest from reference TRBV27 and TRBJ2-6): EAQVTQNPRYLITVTGKKLTVTCSQNMNHEYMSWYRQDPGLGLRQIYYSMNVEVTDKGDVPEGYKVSRKEKRNFPLILESPSPNQTSLYFCASRTQGSGANVLTFGAGSRLTVL.

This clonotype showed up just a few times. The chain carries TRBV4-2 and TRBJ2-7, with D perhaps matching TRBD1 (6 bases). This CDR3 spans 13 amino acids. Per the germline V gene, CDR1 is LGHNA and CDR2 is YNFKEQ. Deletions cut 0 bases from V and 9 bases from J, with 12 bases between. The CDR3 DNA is TGTGCCAGCAGCCAAGATAGTTCGACAGGGCAGTACTTC. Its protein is CASSQDSSTGQYF.

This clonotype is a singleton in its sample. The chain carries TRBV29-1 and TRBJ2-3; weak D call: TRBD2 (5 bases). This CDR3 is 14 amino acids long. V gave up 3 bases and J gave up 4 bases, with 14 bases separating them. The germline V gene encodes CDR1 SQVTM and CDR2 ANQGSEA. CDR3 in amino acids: CSVEGSWRPDTQYF. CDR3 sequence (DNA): TGCAGCGTTGAGGGTTCTTGGAGGCCAGATACGCAGTATTTT.

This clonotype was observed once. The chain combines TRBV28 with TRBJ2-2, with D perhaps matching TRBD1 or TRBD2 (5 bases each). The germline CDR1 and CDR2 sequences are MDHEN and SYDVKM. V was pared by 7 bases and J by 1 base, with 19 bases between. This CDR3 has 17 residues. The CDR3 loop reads CASTTFEGRENTGELFF. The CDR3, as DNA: TGTGCCAGCACCACCTTTGAGGGCAGGGAGAACACCGGGGAGCTGTTTTTT.

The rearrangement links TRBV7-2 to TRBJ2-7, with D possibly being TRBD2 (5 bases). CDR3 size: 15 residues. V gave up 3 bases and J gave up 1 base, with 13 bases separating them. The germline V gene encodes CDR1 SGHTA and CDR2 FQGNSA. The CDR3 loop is CASSFDGRGSYEQYF. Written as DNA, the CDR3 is TGTGCCAGCAGCTTCGACGGCAGAGGGTCCTACGAGCAGTACTTC.

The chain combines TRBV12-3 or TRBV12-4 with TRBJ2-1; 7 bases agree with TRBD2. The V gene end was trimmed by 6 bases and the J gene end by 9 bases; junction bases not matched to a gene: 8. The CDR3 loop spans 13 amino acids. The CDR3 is CASRPPVAGEQFF. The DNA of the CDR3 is TGTGCCAGCAGGCCCCCTGTAGCGGGTGAGCAGTTCTTC.

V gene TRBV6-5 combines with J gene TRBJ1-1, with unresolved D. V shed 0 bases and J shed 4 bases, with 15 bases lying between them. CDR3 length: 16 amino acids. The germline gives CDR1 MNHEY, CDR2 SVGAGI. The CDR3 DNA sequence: TGTGCCAGCAGTTACTCGAGGGCACCTTCCCTCACTGAAGCTTTCTTT. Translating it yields CASSYSRAPSLTEAFF.

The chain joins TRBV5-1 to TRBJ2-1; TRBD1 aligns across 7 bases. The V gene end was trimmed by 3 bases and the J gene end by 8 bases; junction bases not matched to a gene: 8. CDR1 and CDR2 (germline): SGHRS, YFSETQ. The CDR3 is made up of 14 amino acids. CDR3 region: CASSSRQGRDEQFF. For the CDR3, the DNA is TGCGCCAGCAGCTCTCGACAGGGAAGGGATGAGCAGTTCTTC.

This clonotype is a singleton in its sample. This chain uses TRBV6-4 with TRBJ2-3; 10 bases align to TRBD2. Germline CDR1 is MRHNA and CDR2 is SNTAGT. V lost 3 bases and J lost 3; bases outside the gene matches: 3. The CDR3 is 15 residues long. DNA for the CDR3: TGTGCCAGCAGTGAAGCGGGAGGGCCGACAGATACGCAGTATTTT. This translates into CASSEAGGPTDTQYF.

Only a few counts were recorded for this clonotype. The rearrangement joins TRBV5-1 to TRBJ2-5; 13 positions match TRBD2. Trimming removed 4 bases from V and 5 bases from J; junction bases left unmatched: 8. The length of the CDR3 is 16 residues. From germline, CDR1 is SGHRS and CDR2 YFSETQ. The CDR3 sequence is CASSSTSGRAWETQYF. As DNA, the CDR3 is TGCGCCAGCAGCAGCACTAGCGGGAGGGCCTGGGAGACCCAGTACTTC. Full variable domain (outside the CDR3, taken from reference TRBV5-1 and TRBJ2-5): KAGVTQTPRYLIKTRGQQVTLSCSPISGHRSVSWYQQTPGQGLQFLFEYFSETQRNKGNFPGRFSGRQFSNSRSEMNVSTLELGDSALYLCASSSTSGRAWETQYFGPGTRLLVL.

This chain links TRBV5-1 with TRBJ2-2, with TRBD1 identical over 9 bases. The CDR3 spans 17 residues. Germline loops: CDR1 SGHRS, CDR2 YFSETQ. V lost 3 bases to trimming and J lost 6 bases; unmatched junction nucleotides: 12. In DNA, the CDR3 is TGCGCCAGCAGCTGGGGGGAGCTCGGACAGGGGCCCGGGGAGCTGTTTTTT. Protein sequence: CASSWGELGQGPGELFF.

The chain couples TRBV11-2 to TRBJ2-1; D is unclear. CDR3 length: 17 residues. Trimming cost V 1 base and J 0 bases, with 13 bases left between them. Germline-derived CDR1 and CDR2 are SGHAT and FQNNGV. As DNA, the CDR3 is TGTGCCAGCAGCTTAGCCCCCCCATCTATCTCCTACAATGAGCAGTTCTTC. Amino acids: CASSLAPPSISYNEQFF.

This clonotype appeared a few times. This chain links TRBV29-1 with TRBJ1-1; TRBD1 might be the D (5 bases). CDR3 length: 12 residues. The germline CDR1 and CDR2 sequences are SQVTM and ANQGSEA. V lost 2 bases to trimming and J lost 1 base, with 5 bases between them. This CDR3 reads CSVEQGNTEAFF. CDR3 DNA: TGCAGCGTTGAACAGGGGAACACTGAAGCTTTCTTT.

The CDR3 protein is CSVYRADNEKLFF. CDR3 sequence (DNA): TGCAGCGTTTACAGGGCCGATAATGAAAAACTGTTTTTT. The chain recombines TRBV29-1 with TRBJ1-4; D is possibly TRBD1 (6 bases). Trimming took 5 bases from V and 4 from J, leaving 11 bases between them. This CDR3 comprises 13 residues. Germline values: CDR1 SQVTM, CDR2 ANQGSEA. Full variable domain (outside the CDR3, taken from reference TRBV29-1 and TRBJ1-4): SAVISQKPSRDICQRGTSLTIQCQVDSQVTMMFWYRQQPGQSLTLIATANQGSEATYESGFVIDKFPISRPNLTFSTLTVSNMSPEDSSIYLCSVYRADNEKLFFGSGTQLSVL.